This T cell receptor beta chain was captured in a study of blood T cells in healthy people across ages. The authors ran a second PCR of roughly 7 to 11 cycles using a sample-barcoded 5' primer and a J-beta primer mix. TCRdb re-analysed the 5' RACE reads in MiXCR, keeping a single row per CDR3 protein. The top ten hold under 10% of the sample, which has more than 600,000 distinct CDR3 sequences, 20% to 25% seen once. The CDR3 has 12 residues. Per the germline V gene, CDR1 is SQVTM and CDR2 is ANQGSEA. These same data were also listed under a study on T cells of mothers and their children. Per that study: All donors were healthy and Caucasian; they were a few mothers and their six children. The yield was over 8.5 million TCR beta CDR3 reads from each mother and a few million from each child.

The rearrangement joins TRBV29-1 to TRBJ2-5; D gene uncertain. The DNA end lines up better with TRBJ2-7; the J call may be wrong. The sequenced sample was blood. The source is a boy aged 5-17 years in good health. The CDR3 DNA reads TGCAGCGTACGTGCTGGGGCCTACGAGCAGTACTTC. Its translation is CSVRAGAYEQYF.